This section outlines one T cell receptor (beta chain) sequence together with its context. The sample is drawn from a study of shared clonotypes between healthy human individuals. Germline CDR1 and CDR2: MNHNY and SVGAGI (reference sequence). The junction had 6 bases not matched to a gene; V was cut back by 4 bases and J by 2 bases. CDR3 length: 15 amino acids. The repertoire was sequenced with immunoSEQ multiplex PCR; TCRdb's copy has only in-frame clones and lacks some. The sample lists approximately 2.3 million clones, just over 90% seen once, with about 0.41% in the top ten. V gene TRBV6-6 combines with J gene TRBJ2-7; 9 bases agree with TRBD1. The sample consisted of naive CD4+ T cells from PBMCs. Subset reported: CD45RA+ positively selected. This clonotype originated in a man aged 18 to 29 in good health. Some clones in this sample may be carry-over from other donors' samples. CDR3 nucleotide sequence: TGTGCCAGCAGTTTCCTGGGGACAGGGCCCTACGAGCAGTACTTC. Protein product: CASSFLGTGPYEQYF.